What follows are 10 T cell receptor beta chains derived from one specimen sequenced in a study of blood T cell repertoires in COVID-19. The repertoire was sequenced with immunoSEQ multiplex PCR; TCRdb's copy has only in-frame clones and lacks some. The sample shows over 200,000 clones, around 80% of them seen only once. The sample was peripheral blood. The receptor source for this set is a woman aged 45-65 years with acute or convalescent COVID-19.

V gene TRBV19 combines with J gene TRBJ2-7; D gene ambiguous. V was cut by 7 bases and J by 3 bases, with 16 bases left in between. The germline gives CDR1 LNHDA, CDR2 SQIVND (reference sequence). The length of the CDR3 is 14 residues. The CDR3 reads CASTKPGPYYEQYF. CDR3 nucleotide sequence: TGTGCCAGTACTAAACCGGGTCCTTACTACGAGCAGTACTTC.

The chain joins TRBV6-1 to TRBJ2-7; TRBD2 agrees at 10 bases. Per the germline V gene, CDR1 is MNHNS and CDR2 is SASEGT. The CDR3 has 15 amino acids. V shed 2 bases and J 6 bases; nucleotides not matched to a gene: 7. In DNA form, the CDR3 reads TGTGCCAGCAGTGAAAACCTAGCGGGAGAGGGCGAGCAGTACTTC. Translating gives CASSENLAGEGEQYF.

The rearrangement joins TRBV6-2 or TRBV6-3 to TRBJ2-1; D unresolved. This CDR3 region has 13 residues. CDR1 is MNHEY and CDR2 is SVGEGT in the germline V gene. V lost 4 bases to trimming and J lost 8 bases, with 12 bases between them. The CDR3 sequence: CASSLRLRDEQFF. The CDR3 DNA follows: TGTGCCAGCAGTTTACGCCTGCGTGATGAGCAGTTCTTC.

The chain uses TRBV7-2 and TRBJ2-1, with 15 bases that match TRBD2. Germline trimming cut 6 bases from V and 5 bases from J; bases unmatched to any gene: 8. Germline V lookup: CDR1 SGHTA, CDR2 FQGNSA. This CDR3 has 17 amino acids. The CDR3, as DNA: TGTGCCAGCAGTCGGACTAGCGGGAGGGCCGGAGACAATGAGCAGTTCTTC. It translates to CASSRTSGRAGDNEQFF.

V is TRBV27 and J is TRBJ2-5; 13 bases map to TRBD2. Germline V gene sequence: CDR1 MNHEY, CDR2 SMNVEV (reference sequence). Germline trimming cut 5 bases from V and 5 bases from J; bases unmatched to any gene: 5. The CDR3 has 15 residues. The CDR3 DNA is TGTGCCAGCAGTCCCGGACTAGCGGGAGATGAGACCCAGTACTTC. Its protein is CASSPGLAGDETQYF.

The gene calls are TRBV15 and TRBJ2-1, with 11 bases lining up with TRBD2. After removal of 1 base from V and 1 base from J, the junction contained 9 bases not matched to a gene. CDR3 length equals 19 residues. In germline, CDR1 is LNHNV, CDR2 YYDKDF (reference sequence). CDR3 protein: CATSRGVMGLAESYNEQFF. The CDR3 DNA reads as TGTGCCACCAGCAGAGGGGTGATGGGACTAGCGGAGTCCTACAATGAGCAGTTCTTC.

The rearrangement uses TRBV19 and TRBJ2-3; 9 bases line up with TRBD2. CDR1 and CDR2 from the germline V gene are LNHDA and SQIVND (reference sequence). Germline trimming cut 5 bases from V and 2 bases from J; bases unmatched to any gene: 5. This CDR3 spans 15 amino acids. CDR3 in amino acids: CASSWAGGITDTQYF. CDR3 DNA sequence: TGTGCCAGTAGTTGGGCGGGAGGGATCACAGATACGCAGTATTTT.

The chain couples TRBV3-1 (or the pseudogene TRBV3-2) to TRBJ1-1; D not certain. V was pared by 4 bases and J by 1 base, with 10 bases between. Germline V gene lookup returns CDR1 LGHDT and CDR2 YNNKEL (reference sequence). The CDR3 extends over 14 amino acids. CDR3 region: CASSLAGRNTEAFF. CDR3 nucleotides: TGTGCCAGCAGCCTTGCCGGGAGGAACACTGAAGCTTTCTTT.

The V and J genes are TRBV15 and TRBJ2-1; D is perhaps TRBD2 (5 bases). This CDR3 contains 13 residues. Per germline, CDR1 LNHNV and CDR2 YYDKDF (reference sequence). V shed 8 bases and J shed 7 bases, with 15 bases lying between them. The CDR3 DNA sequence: TGTGCCACCGGCCGTGGGGAGAGGAATGAGCAGTTCTTC. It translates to CATGRGERNEQFF.

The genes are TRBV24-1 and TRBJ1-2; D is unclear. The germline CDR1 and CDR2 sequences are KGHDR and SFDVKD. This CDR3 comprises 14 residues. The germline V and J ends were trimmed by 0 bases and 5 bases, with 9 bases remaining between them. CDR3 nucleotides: TGTGCCACCAGTGATTTGGGGGAGCCTTATGGCTACACCTTC. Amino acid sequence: CATSDLGEPYGYTF.